The source of this T cell receptor beta chain is a study of T cell responses to AZD1222 COVID-19 vaccine. Sequenced by immunoSEQ multiplex PCR; TCRdb stores in-frame clones only, minus some. Of about 140,000 clones in the sample, 89% are singletons; the top ten hold approximately 3.1%. This CDR3 has 17 residues. V lost 3 bases and J 5 bases, leaving 22 bases between the germline ends. Germline CDR1 reads LGHNA; CDR2 reads YNFKEQ. The material sequenced was peripheral blood, taken on day 0 of AZD1222 vaccination. This receptor was identified in an adult in good health. This sequence joins TRBV4-2 and TRBJ1-2; perhaps TRBD1 as D (6 bases). The CDR3 bases are TGTGCCAGCAGCCAGGACGGGTGGGGGCAGACGACTTATGGCTACACCTTC. Protein product: CASSQDGWGQTTYGYTF.